This T cell receptor beta chain is from a study of cytomegalovirus exposure and HLA in healthy donors. V gave up 0 bases and J gave up 2 bases, with 12 bases separating them. CDR1 and CDR2 (germline): SGHRS, YFSETQ. The length of the CDR3 is 15 residues. Generated by immunoSEQ multiplex PCR, the TCRdb table keeps only in-frame clones and is missing some. The data show 150,000 to 200,000 clones, with roughly 89% seen just once and roughly 3% held by the top ten. The sequencing sample was made of PBMCs. The clonotype comes from a woman between 18 and 30 years old in good health and CMV-seropositive. The chain links TRBV5-1 to TRBJ2-7, with D unresolved. The CDR3 reads CASSLEPNPAYEQYF. The CDR3 DNA reads as TGCGCCAGCAGCTTGGAGCCGAATCCTGCCTACGAGCAGTACTTC. The full variable domain, rest sourced from reference TRBV5-1 and TRBJ2-7, is KAGVTQTPRYLIKTRGQQVTLSCSPISGHRSVSWYQQTPGQGLQFLFEYFSETQRNKGNFPGRFSGRQFSNSRSEMNVSTLELGDSALYLCASSLEPNPAYEQYFGPGTRLTVT.